Listed here are 2 T cell receptor beta chains from one sample, sequenced in a study of blood T cell repertoires in COVID-19. Profiling relied on immunoSEQ multiplex PCR, and the TCRdb table lists in-frame clones only, not all of them. The data hold 100,000 to 150,000 clones, with 86% observed a single time. Material for sequencing was peripheral blood. The receptors were gathered from an older woman with COVID-19, enrolled during active disease.

The chain employs TRBV4-2 and TRBJ2-3; 7 bases are shared with TRBD2. The CDR3 covers 14 residues. After removal of 4 bases from V and 7 bases from J, the junction contained 8 bases not matched to a gene. Germline V gene data show CDR1 as LGHNA and CDR2 as YNFKEQ. CDR3 in DNA: TGTGCCAGCAGCCGCTTCGAGGGGACTAATACGCAGTATTTT. Its protein is CASSRFEGTNTQYF.

This rearrangement joins TRBV29-1 to TRBJ1-1, with a possible D match to TRBD1 (6 bases). Germline assignment: CDR1 SQVTM and CDR2 ANQGSEA. V shed 6 bases and J shed 1 base, with 21 bases lying between them. The CDR3 has 16 residues. The CDR3 bases are TGCAGCGTCGGTGGTGCCACAGGGAAGGGGAACACTGAAGCTTTCTTT. It encodes CSVGGATGKGNTEAFF.